This T cell receptor (beta chain) was sequenced during a study of T cell responses to AZD1222 COVID-19 vaccine. TCRdb's copy holds only in-frame clones and misses some; the assay was immunoSEQ multiplex PCR. The repertoire has 110,000 to 150,000 clones, about 90% of them found once; the top ten carry 2.5% to 3.5%. The TCR sequence derives from an adult in good health. The specimen comprised peripheral blood, sampled on day 0 of AZD1222 vaccination.

The chain's CDR3 is CASSLVRGLRDRGLYGYTF. CDR3 nucleotides: TGTGCCAGCAGCTTAGTGAGGGGTCTCCGGGACAGGGGACTTTATGGCTACACCTTC. This sequence joins TRBV7-8 and TRBJ1-2; 10 bases map to TRBD1. The CDR3 has 19 amino acids. Per germline, CDR1 SGHVS and CDR2 FQNEAQ. V lost 1 base and J lost 5; bases outside the gene matches: 16.